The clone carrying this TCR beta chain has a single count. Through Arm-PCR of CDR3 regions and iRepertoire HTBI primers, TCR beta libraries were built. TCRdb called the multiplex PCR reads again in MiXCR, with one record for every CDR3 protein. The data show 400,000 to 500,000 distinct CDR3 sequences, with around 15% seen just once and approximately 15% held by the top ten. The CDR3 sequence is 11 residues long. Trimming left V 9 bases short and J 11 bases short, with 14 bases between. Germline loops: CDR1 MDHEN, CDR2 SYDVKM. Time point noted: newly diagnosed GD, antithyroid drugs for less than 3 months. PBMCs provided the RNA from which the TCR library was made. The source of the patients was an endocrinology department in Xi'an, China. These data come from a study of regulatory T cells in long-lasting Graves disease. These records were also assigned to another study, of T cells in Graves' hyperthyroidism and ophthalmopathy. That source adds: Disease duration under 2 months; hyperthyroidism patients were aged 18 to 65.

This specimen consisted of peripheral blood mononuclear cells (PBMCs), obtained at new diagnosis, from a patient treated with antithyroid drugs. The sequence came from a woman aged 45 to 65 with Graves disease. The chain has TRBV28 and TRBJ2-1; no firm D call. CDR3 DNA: TGTGCCAGTTCCTCGCTGCAGCAGCAGTTCTTC. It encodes CASSSLQQQFF.